This T cell receptor beta chain was recovered during a study of blood T cell repertoires in COVID-19. Clones were read by immunoSEQ multiplex PCR, and TCRdb kept only the in-frame ones, dropping some. The profile shows 250,000 to 350,000 clones, 75% to 90% of them singletons. The CDR3 extends over 12 amino acids. V gave up 5 bases and J gave up 4 bases, with 9 bases separating them. CDR1 is SEHNR, CDR2 FQNEAQ, per germline (reference sequence). Sequencing was carried out using peripheral blood. This chain uses TRBV7-9 with TRBJ2-7, with no clear D. The origin of this receptor is a woman aged 40 to 49 who had recovered from COVID-19. The CDR3 is CASSQTEYEQYF. Written as DNA, the CDR3 is TGTGCCAGCAGCCAGACTGAGTACGAGCAGTACTTC. The full variable domain, rest sourced from reference TRBV7-9 and TRBJ2-7, is DTGVSQNPRHKITKRGQNVTFRCDPISEHNRLYWYRQTLGQGPEFLTYFQNEAQLEKSRLLSDRFSAERPKGSFSTLEIQRTEQGDSAMYLCASSQTEYEQYFGPGTRLTVT.